The TCR beta chain under discussion was sequenced for a study of blood T cell repertoires in COVID-19. Using immunoSEQ multiplex PCR, the repertoire was profiled, and TCRdb retains in-frame clones only, with some absent. The data contain over 200,000 clones, less than 90% of them seen just once; the ten biggest clones take up about 2%. CDR1 and CDR2 from the germline V gene are SGHTA and FQGTGA. V was cut by 5 bases and J by 1 base, with 11 bases left in between. The CDR3 covers 15 residues. The TCR was taken from a man in his forties or fifties with active or convalescent COVID-19. The sequenced sample was peripheral blood. The rearrangement joins TRBV7-3 to TRBJ2-2, with D tentatively TRBD2 (5 bases). The CDR3 DNA is TGTGCCAGCAGCCTCTCGGCGGGGAACACCGGGGAGCTGTTTTTT. Its protein is CASSLSAGNTGELFF.